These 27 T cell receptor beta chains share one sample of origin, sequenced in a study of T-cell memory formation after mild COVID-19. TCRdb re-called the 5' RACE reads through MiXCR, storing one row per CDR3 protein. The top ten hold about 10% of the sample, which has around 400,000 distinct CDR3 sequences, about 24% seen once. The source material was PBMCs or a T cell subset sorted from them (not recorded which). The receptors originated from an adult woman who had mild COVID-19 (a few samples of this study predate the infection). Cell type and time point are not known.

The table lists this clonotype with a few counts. The CDR3 here is CASSLVGIGYTF. The CDR3, as DNA: TGTGCCAGCAGTTTGGTTGGTATTGGCTACACCTTC. The chain couples TRBV12-3 or TRBV12-4 to TRBJ1-2, with D hard to call. Trimming left V 3 bases short and J 7 bases short, with 9 bases between. The CDR3 covers 12 residues.

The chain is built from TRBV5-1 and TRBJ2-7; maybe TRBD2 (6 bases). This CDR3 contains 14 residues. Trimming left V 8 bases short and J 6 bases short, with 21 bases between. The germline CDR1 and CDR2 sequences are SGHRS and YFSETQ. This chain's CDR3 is CARVEEGSPGEQYF. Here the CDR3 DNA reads TGCGCCAGGGTGGAGGAGGGGAGCCCGGGCGAGCAGTACTTC.

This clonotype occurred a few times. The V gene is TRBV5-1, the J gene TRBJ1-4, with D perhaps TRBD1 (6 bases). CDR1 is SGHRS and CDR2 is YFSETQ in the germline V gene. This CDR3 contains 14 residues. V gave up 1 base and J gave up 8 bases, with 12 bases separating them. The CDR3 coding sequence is TGCGCCAGCAGCTTGAGGGGGGCTGGGGAAAAACTGTTTTTT. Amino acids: CASSLRGAGEKLFF.

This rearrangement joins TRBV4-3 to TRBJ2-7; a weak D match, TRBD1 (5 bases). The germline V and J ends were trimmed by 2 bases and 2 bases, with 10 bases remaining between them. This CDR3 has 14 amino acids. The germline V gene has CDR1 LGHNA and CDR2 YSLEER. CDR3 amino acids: CASSQKGFPYEQYF. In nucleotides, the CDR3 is TGCGCCAGCAGCCAAAAGGGGTTTCCCTACGAGCAGTACTTC.

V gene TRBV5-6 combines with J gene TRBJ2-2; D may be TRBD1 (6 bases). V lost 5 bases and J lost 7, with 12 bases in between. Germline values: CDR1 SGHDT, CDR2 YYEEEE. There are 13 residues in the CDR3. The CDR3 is CASRPGTSGELFF. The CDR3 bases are TGTGCCAGCAGACCCGGGACAAGCGGGGAGCTGTTTTTT.

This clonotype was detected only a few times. This CDR3 is CAISEGRQPNTEAFF. CDR3 in DNA: TGTGCCATCAGTGAAGGAAGGCAGCCGAACACTGAAGCTTTCTTT. The V and J genes are TRBV10-3 and TRBJ1-1; no definite D call. The CDR3 extends over 15 amino acids. Trimming left V 3 bases short and J 1 base short, with 12 bases between. Looked up from germline, CDR1 is ENHRY and CDR2 is SYGVKD.

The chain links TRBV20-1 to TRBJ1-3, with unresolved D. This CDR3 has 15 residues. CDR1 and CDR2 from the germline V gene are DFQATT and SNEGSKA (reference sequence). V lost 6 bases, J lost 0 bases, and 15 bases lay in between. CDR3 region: CSAMRGEHSGNTIYF. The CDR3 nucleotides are TGCAGTGCCATGCGCGGGGAACACTCTGGAAACACCATATATTTT.

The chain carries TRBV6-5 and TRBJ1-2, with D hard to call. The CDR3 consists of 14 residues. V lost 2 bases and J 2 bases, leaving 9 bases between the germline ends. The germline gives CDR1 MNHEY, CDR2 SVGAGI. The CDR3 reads CASSYSDLNYGYTF. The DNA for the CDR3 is TGTGCCAGCAGTTACAGCGACTTAAACTATGGCTACACCTTC.

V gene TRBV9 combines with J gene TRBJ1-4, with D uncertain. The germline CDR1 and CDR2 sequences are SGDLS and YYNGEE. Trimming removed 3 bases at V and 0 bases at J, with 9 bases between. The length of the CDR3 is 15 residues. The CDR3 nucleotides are TGTGCCAGCAGCGCATCACATGCAACTAATGAAAAACTGTTTTTT. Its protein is CASSASHATNEKLFF.

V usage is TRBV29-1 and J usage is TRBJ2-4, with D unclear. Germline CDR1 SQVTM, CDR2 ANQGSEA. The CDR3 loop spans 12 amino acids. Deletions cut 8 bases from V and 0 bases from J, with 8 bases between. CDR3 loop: CSFISAKNIQYF. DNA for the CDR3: TGCAGCTTCATATCAGCCAAAAACATTCAGTACTTC.

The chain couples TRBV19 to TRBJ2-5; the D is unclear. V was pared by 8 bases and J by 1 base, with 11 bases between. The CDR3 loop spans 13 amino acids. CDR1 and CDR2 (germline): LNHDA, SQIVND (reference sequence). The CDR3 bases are TGTGCCAGTCGAAAGGGCTTCCAAGAGACCCAGTACTTC. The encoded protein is CASRKGFQETQYF. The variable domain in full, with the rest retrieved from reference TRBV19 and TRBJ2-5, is DGGITQSPKYLFRKEGQNVTLSCEQNLNHDAMYWYRQDPGQGLRLIYYSQIVNDFQKGDIAEGYSVSREKKESFPLTVTSAQKNPTAFYLCASRKGFQETQYFGPGTRLLVL.

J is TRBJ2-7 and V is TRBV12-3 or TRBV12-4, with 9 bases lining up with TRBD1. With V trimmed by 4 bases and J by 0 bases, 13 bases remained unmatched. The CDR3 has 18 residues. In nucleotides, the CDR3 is TGTGCCAGCAGTTCGGGACAGGGCCGTCTCTGGTCCTCCTACGAGCAGTACTTC. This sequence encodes CASSSGQGRLWSSYEQYF.

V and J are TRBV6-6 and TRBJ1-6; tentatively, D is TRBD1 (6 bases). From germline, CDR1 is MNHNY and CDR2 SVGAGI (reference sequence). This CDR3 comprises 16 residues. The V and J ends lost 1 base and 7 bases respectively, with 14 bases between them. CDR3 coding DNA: TGTGCCAGCAGTTACTTCTTGGGGGGCGGAAATTCACCCCTCCACTTT. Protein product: CASSYFLGGGNSPLHF.

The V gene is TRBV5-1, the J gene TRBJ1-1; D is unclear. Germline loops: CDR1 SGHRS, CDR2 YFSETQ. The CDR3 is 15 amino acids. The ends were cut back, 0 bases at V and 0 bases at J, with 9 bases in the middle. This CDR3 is CASSLEGTLNTEAFF. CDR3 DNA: TGCGCCAGCAGCTTGGAGGGCACTCTGAACACTGAAGCTTTCTTT.

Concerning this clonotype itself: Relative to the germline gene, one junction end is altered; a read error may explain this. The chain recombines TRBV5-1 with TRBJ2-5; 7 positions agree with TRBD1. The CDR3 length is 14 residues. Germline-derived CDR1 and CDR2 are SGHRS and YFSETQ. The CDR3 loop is CTSSGGQAQETQYF. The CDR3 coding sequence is TGCACCAGCAGCGGAGGACAGGCCCAAGAGACCCAGTACTTC.

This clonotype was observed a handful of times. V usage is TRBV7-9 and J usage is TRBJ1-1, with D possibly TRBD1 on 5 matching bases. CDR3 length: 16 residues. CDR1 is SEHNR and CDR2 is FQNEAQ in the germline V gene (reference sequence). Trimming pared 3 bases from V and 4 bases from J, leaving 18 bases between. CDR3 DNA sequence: TGTGCCAGCAGCTTCGGGCAGGGCGGAGTGAGCACTGAAGCTTTCTTT. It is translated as CASSFGQGGVSTEAFF.

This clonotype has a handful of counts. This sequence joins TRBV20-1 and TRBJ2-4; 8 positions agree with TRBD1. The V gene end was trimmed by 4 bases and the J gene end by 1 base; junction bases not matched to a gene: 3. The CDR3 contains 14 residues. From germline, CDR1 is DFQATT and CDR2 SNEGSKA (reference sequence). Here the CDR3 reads CSAIRTGAKNIQYF. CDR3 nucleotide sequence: TGCAGTGCTATCCGGACAGGGGCCAAAAACATTCAGTACTTC.

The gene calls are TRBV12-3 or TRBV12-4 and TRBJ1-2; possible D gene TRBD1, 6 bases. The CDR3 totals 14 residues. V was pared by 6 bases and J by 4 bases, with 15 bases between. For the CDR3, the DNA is TGTGCCAGCAGCCAAGTAGGGGGTGTCTATGGCTACACCTTC. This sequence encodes CASSQVGGVYGYTF.

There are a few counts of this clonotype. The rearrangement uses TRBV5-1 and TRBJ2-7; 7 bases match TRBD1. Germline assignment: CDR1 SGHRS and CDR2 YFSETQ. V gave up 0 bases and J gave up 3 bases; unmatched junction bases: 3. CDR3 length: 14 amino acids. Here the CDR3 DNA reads TGCGCCAGCAGCTTGGACAGGGGCTACTACGAGCAGTACTTC. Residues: CASSLDRGYYEQYF.

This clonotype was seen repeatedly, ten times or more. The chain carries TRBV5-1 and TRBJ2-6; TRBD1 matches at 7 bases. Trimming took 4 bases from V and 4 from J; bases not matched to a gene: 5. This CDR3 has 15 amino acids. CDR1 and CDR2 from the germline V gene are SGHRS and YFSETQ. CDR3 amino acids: CASSPTGAGANVLTF. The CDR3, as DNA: TGCGCCAGCAGCCCCACAGGGGCCGGGGCCAACGTCCTGACTTTC.

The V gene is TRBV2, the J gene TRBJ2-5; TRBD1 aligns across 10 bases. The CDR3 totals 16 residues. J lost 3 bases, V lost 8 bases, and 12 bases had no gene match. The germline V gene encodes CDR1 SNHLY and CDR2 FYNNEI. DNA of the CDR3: TGTGCCAGCGCCGTCGAAAGGGACAGGGGAGAAGAGACCCAGTACTTC. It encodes CASAVERDRGEETQYF.

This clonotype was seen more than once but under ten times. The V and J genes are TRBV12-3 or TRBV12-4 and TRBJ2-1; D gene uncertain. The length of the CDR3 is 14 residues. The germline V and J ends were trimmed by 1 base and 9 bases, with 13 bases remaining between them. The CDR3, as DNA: TGTGCCAGCAGTTTAGACACCCAGTGGGGTGAGCAGTTCTTC. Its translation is CASSLDTQWGEQFF.

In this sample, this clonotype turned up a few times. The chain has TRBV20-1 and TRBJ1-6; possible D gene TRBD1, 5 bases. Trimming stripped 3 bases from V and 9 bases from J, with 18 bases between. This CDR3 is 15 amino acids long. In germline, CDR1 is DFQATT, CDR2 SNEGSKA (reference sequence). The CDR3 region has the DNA TGCAGTGCTAGCCTGAGACAGTATCCTGCTTCACCCCTCCACTTT. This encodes CSASLRQYPASPLHF.

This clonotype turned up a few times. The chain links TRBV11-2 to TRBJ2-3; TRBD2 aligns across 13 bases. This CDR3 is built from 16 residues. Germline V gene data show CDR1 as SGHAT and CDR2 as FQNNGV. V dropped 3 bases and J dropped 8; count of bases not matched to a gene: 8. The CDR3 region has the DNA TGTGCCAGCAGCTTTCGGACTAGCGGGAGTTGGGGTACGCAGTATTTT. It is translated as CASSFRTSGSWGTQYF.

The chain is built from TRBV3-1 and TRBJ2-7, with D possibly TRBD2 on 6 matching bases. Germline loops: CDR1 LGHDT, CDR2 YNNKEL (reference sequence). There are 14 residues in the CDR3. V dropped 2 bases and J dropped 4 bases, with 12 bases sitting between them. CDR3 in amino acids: CASSQLTGDYEQYF. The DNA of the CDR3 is TGTGCCAGCAGCCAACTAACGGGAGATTACGAGCAGTACTTC.

The CDR3 nucleotides are TGTGCCAGCAGCTTAAACCCCCTAGCGGGAGGTTTCTCTGGGGCCAACGTCCTGACTTTC. It is translated as CASSLNPLAGGFSGANVLTF. The J gene is TRBJ2-6, the V gene TRBV7-2; 11 nucleotides line up with TRBD2. In germline, CDR1 is SGHTA, CDR2 FQGNSA. The CDR3 runs to 20 residues. The ends lost 2 bases at V and 0 bases at J; junction bases unmatched: 9.

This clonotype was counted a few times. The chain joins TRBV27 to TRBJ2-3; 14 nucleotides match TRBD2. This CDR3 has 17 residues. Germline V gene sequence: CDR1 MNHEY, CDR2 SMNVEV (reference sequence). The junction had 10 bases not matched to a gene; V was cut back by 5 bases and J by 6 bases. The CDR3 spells CASSARLAGGPKDTQYF. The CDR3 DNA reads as TGTGCCAGCAGTGCCCGACTAGCGGGGGGGCCAAAGGATACGCAGTATTTT.